This T cell receptor (beta chain) was recovered during a study of T-cell reconstitution after alpha-beta-depleted transplantation in children (TCRdb year 2016). About the study as a whole: The study quantitatively tracked T-cell immune reconstitution after TCRalphabeta/CD19-depleted allogeneic hematopoietic cell transplantation in children using TCR repertoire profiling.

What the authors observed across the whole study: About two months after transplant, the apparently early recovery of alphabetaT-cell counts reportedly depended on just several hundred clones that had expanded rapidly and came from non-depleted graft cells. Over the following months the frequencies of hyperexpanded clones went down, and after one year T-cell counts and TCRbeta diversity were mostly credited to newly produced T cells. In some patients, the high TCRbeta diversity seen at day 60 was put down to recipient T cells and intrathymic progenitors that had survived conditioning.

With respect to this clonotype: Its binding antigen is unknown. No quality values exist for individual bases; no much larger clone is one base distant.

The method behind the library was PCR. Sequencing relied on an Illumina HiSeq 2500. To normalize quantification of the TCRbeta repertoire, the TCR libraries were built with molecular barcoding that relied on unique molecular identifiers. Clones were called with MiXCR by TCRdb after fastp trimmed the public reads at Q25, and only in-frame beta chains were retained. When rows share a CDR3 protein, they turn into one entry using the most common DNA and genes. The sample records 900,000 or so distinct CDR3 sequences, 15% to 20% of which are singletons. The ten largest clones represent roughly 4.8% of the sample. This sample's treatment or condition label indicates: allogeneic hematopoietic cell transplantation with graft depleted of TCRalphabeta T cells and CD19 B cells. The transplant recipients were children given TCRalphabeta/CD19-depleted allogeneic hematopoietic cell grafts. Taken from cysteine to phenylalanine, the CDR3 has 17 residues. This entry keeps only the CDR3 DNA: 51 bases, framed from base 1. V is cut by 1 base and J by 0 bases, and the space between the germline ends is 16 bases. The germline V gene specifies SQVTM as CDR1 and ANQGSEA as CDR2.

The sample consisted of PBMCs, mostly from graft donor cells, taken 360 days after TCRalphabeta/CD19-depleted stem cell transplant. The origin of this receptor is a male patient aged 5 to 17 who had a stem cell transplant for acute lymphoblastic leukemia, so the T cells may come from the graft donor. The chain is made from TRBV29-1 and TRBJ2-1; the D gene identity is not certain. The CDR3 reads as follows: CSVEGMGILSSYNEQFF. The nucleotide sequence reads TGCAGCGTTGAAGGCATGGGGATCCTGAGCTCCTACAATGAGCAGTTCTTC.